This entry lists 9 T cell receptor beta chains sequenced from one sample in a study of T cell responses to AZD1222 COVID-19 vaccine. Some clones are missing from TCRdb's copy, which holds only in-frame ones; the method was immunoSEQ multiplex PCR. The repertoire consists of 90,000 to 150,000 clones, with 70% to 90% occurring once and the leading ten covering 2.4%. The starting material was peripheral blood, obtained on day 0 of AZD1222 vaccination. These receptors originate from an adult in good health.

As concerns this clone: An end of the junction differs from the germline gene, which may be a read error. V and J are TRBV10-3 and TRBJ2-7; TRBD2 agrees at 9 bases. Germline lookup yields CDR1 ENHRY and CDR2 SYGVKD. CDR3 size: 13 residues. CDR3 loop: CAISVSSGAQTNF. DNA for the CDR3: TGTGCCATCAGTGTGTCTAGCGGGGCCCAGACTAACTTC.

V is TRBV28 and J is TRBJ2-1, with 8 bases aligning to TRBD2. The CDR3 spans 15 residues. V was pared by 6 bases and J by 7 bases, with 11 bases of the junction left unmatched. Germline assignment: CDR1 MDHEN and CDR2 SYDVKM. CDR3 nucleotides: TGTGCCAGCAGCCGACCGGGACTAGGGGGGAATGAGCAGTTCTTC. Translating it yields CASSRPGLGGNEQFF.

This clone appeared once. The chain has TRBV7-3 and TRBJ2-1; D is perhaps TRBD2 (6 bases). The length of the CDR3 is 15 residues. Germline CDR1 and CDR2: SGHTA and FQGTGA. V was shortened by 1 base and J by 4 bases, with 11 bases between the two germline ends. The CDR3 nucleotides read TGTGCCAGCAGCTTAAAGACTAGTATTTACAATGAGCAGTTCTTC. This encodes CASSLKTSIYNEQFF.

The V gene is TRBV5-6, the J gene TRBJ2-5, with 7 bases fitting TRBD1. CDR3 length: 15 amino acids. From germline, CDR1 is SGHDT and CDR2 YYEEEE. V lost 2 bases to trimming and J lost 1 base; unmatched junction nucleotides: 5. The CDR3 nucleotides are TGTGCCAGCAGCTTAGGACAGGTGGGCCAAGAGACCCAGTACTTC. This sequence encodes CASSLGQVGQETQYF.

This chain connects TRBV5-4 to TRBJ1-1, with D perhaps matching TRBD1 (5 bases). The CDR3 runs 15 residues. Looked up from germline, CDR1 is SGHNT and CDR2 is YYREEE (reference sequence). V was shortened by 0 bases and J by 0 bases, with 9 bases between the two germline ends. CDR3 in DNA: TGTGCCAGCAGCTTGGAAGAGGGGATGAACACTGAAGCTTTCTTT. Protein: CASSLEEGMNTEAFF.

As for this clone: The junction departs from germline at one end; a sequencing error may be responsible. The chain combines TRBV6-2 or TRBV6-3 with TRBJ1-5; D not certain. CDR3 length equals 12 residues. Germline V gene sequence: CDR1 MNHEY, CDR2 SVGEGT. CDR3 DNA sequence: TGTGCCAGCAGTTACCCGGGTCAGTCCCAGCATTTT. Translation gives CASSYPGQSQHF.

This chain uses TRBV5-4 with TRBJ2-3; TRBD2 aligns across 13 bases. The ends lost 4 bases at V and 7 bases at J; junction bases unmatched: 9. The germline V gene has CDR1 SGHNT and CDR2 YYREEE (reference sequence). This CDR3 comprises 16 residues. CDR3 DNA sequence: TGTGCCAGCAGCCCTACTAGCGGGAGGGCCTCATATACGCAGTATTTT. Translating gives CASSPTSGRASYTQYF.

J is TRBJ2-1 and V is TRBV2, with no clear D. Germline V lookup: CDR1 SNHLY, CDR2 FYNNEI. Between the trimmed V and J ends, which lost 4 bases and 6 bases, there was a span of 10 bases. The CDR3 contains 13 residues. The CDR3 region is CASSADALNEQFF. The CDR3 DNA sequence: TGTGCCAGCAGTGCGGATGCTCTCAATGAGCAGTTCTTC. Full variable domain (outside the CDR3, taken from reference TRBV2 and TRBJ2-1): EPEVTQTPSHQVTQMGQEVILRCVPISNHLYFYWYRQILGQKVEFLVSFYNNEISEKSEIFDDQFSVERPDGSNFTLKIRSTKLEDSAMYFCASSADALNEQFFGPGTRLTVL.

The CDR3, as DNA: TGTGCCAGCAGCTTAGCTCGGGGGTCCGAGCAGTACTTC. This gives the protein CASSLARGSEQYF. The rearrangement uses TRBV11-1 and TRBJ2-7, with a weak D call TRBD2 (6 bases). Trimming took off 0 bases at V and 6 bases at J, with 9 bases between the two ends. CDR1 and CDR2 (germline): SGHAT, FQDESV (reference sequence). The CDR3 consists of 13 residues.